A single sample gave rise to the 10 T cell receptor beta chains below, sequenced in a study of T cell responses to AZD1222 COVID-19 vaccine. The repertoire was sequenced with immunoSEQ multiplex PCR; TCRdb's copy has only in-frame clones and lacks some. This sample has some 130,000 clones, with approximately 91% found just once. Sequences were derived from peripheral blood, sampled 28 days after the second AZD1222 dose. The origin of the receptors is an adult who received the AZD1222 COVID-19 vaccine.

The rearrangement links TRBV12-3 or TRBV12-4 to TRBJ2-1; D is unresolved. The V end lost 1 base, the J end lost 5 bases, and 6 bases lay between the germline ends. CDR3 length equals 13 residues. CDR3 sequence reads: CASSLGAHNEQFF. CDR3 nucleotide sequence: TGTGCCAGCAGTTTAGGAGCCCACAATGAGCAGTTCTTC.

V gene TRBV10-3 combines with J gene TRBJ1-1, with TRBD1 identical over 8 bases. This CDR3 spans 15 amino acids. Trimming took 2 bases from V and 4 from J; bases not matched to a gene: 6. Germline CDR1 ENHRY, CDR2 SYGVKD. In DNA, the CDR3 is TGTGCCATCAGTGAGAGGGCAGGGGGCTTCACTGAAGCTTTCTTT. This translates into CAISERAGGFTEAFF.

The chain's CDR3 is CASSQDRAAGNTIYF. DNA for the CDR3: TGTGCCAGCAGCCAGGACAGAGCTGCTGGAAACACCATATATTTT. The V and J genes are TRBV6-5 and TRBJ1-3; the D gene is possibly TRBD1 (6 bases). Trimming left V 6 bases short and J 2 bases short, with 14 bases between. The V gene's germline CDR1 is MNHEY and CDR2 SVGAGI. CDR3 size: 15 residues.

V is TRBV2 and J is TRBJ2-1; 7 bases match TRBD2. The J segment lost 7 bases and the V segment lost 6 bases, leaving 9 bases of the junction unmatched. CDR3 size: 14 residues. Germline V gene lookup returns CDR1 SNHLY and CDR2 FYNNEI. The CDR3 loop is CASRPGLDPNEQFF. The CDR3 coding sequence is TGTGCCAGCAGGCCAGGACTAGATCCTAATGAGCAGTTCTTC.

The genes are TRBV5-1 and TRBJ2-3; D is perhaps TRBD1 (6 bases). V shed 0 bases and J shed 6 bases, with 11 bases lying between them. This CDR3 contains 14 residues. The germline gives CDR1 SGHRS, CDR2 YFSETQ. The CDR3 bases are TGCGCCAGCAGCTTGGGAGAGGGGGTTGATACGCAGTATTTT. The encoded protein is CASSLGEGVDTQYF.

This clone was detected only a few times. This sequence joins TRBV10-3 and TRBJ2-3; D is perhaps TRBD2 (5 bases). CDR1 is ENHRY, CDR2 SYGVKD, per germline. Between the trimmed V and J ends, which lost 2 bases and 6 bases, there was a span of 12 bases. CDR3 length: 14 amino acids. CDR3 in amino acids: CAISEIGSGDTQYF. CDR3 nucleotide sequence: TGTGCCATCAGTGAGATAGGGTCGGGGGATACGCAGTATTTT.

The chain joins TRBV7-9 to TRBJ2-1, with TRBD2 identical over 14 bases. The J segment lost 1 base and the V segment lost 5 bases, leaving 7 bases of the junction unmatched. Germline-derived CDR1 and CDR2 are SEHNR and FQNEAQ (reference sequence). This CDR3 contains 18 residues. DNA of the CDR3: TGTGCCAGCAGCCTAGGGACTAGCGGGAGAAGGTCCTACAATGAGCAGTTCTTC. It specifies CASSLGTSGRRSYNEQFF.

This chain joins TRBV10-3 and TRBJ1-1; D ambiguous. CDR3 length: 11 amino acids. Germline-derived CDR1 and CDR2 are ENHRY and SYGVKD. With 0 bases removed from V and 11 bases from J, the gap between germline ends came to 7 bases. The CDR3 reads CAISESWEAFF. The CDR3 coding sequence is TGTGCCATCAGTGAGTCGTGGGAGGCTTTCTTT.

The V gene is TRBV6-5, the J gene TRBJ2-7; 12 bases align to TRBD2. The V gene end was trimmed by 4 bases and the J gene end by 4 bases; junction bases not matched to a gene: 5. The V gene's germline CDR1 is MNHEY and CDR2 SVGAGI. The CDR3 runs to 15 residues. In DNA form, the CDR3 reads TGTGCCAGCAGTTCCCTAGCGGGAGGGTCTTACGAGCAGTACTTC. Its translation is CASSSLAGGSYEQYF.

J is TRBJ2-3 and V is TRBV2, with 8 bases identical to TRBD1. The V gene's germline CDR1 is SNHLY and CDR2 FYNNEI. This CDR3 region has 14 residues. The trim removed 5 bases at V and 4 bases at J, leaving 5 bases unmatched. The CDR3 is CASSPDRASDTQYF. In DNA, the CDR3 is TGTGCCAGCAGTCCGGACAGGGCGTCAGATACGCAGTATTTT.